The 7 T cell receptor beta chains below come from one sample, sequenced in a study of beta chain features in type 1 diabetes. Investigators reverse transcribed all isolated RNA, so they sequenced expressed TCRB transcripts. Generated by immunoSEQ multiplex PCR, the TCRdb table keeps only in-frame clones and is missing some. Seen here are approximately 37,000 clones, about 52% observed once, and the top ten hold around 0.7%. Sequenced: central memory CD4+ T cells from blood. Every receptor here comes from a woman aged 18-29 years in good health.

This clone was observed a handful of times. This sequence joins TRBV5-1 and TRBJ2-1; TRBD1 might be the D (5 bases). CDR1 is SGHRS and CDR2 is YFSETQ in the germline V gene. The V end was cut by 1 base, the J end by 9 bases, with 11 bases between. The CDR3 is made up of 13 amino acids. CDR3 amino acids: CASSLQGASEQFF. Written as DNA, the CDR3 is TGCGCCAGCAGCTTGCAGGGTGCAAGTGAGCAGTTCTTC.

The chain links TRBV5-1 to TRBJ2-5; D is possibly TRBD1 (6 bases). The CDR3 is made up of 15 amino acids. Germline-derived CDR1 and CDR2 are SGHRS and YFSETQ. Trimming cost V 7 bases and J 3 bases, with 19 bases left between them. CDR3 nucleotide sequence: TGCGCCAGCGAAACGGAAGGGGGAGTGGAAGAGACCCAGTACTTC. Translated: CASETEGGVEETQYF.

The chain joins TRBV9 to TRBJ2-7; maybe TRBD2 (5 bases). The CDR3 loop spans 13 amino acids. The V gene's germline CDR1 is SGDLS and CDR2 YYNGEE. Trimming took 0 bases from V and 5 from J, leaving 9 bases between them. CDR3 nucleotides: TGTGCCAGCAGCGTAGGGGTCGGGAACGAGCAGTACTTC. It is translated as CASSVGVGNEQYF. The full variable domain, rest sourced from reference TRBV9 and TRBJ2-7, is DSGVTQTPKHLITATGQRVTLRCSPRSGDLSVYWYQQSLDQGLQFLIQYYNGEERAKGNILERFSAQQFPDLHSELNLSSLELGDSALYFCASSVGVGNEQYFGPGTRLTVT.

The genes are TRBV19 and TRBJ1-5; a possible D gene is TRBD1 (6 bases). The CDR3 extends over 13 amino acids. The V and J ends lost 9 bases and 5 bases respectively, with 14 bases between them. Germline V lookup: CDR1 LNHDA, CDR2 SQIVND (reference sequence). CDR3 residues: CASKDRRDQPQHF. CDR3 bases: TGTGCCAGCAAAGACAGGCGCGATCAGCCCCAGCATTTT. The variable domain in full, completed from reference TRBV19 and TRBJ1-5, reads DGGITQSPKYLFRKEGQNVTLSCEQNLNHDAMYWYRQDPGQGLRLIYYSQIVNDFQKGDIAEGYSVSREKKESFPLTVTSAQKNPTAFYLCASKDRRDQPQHFGDGTRLSIL.

The chain has TRBV4-1 and TRBJ1-5; D unresolved. The CDR3 is 13 residues long. Germline V lookup: CDR1 MGHRA, CDR2 YSYEKL. V gave up 4 bases and J gave up 7 bases, with 11 bases separating them. DNA of the CDR3: TGCGCCAGCAGCCCCCCTAACTACCAGCCCCAGCATTTT. This codes for CASSPPNYQPQHF.

This clone was detected only a few times. The chain recombines TRBV5-1 with TRBJ2-6, with D hard to call. The V end was cut by 1 base, the J end by 3 bases, with 5 bases between. The CDR3 extends over 14 amino acids. Germline V lookup: CDR1 SGHRS, CDR2 YFSETQ. Here the CDR3 reads CASSLSGGANVLTF. Here the CDR3 DNA reads TGCGCCAGCAGCTTGTCCGGTGGGGCCAACGTCCTGACTTTC.

This chain links TRBV6-5 with TRBJ2-7, with 9 bases identical to TRBD2. V lost 5 bases, J lost 2 bases, and 7 bases stayed unmatched. The CDR3 has 15 amino acids. CDR1 MNHEY and CDR2 SVGAGI come from the germline V gene. CDR3 DNA sequence: TGTGCCAGCAGTCCTCGACTAGCGGCTGCCTACGAGCAGTACTTC. Its protein product is CASSPRLAAAYEQYF.